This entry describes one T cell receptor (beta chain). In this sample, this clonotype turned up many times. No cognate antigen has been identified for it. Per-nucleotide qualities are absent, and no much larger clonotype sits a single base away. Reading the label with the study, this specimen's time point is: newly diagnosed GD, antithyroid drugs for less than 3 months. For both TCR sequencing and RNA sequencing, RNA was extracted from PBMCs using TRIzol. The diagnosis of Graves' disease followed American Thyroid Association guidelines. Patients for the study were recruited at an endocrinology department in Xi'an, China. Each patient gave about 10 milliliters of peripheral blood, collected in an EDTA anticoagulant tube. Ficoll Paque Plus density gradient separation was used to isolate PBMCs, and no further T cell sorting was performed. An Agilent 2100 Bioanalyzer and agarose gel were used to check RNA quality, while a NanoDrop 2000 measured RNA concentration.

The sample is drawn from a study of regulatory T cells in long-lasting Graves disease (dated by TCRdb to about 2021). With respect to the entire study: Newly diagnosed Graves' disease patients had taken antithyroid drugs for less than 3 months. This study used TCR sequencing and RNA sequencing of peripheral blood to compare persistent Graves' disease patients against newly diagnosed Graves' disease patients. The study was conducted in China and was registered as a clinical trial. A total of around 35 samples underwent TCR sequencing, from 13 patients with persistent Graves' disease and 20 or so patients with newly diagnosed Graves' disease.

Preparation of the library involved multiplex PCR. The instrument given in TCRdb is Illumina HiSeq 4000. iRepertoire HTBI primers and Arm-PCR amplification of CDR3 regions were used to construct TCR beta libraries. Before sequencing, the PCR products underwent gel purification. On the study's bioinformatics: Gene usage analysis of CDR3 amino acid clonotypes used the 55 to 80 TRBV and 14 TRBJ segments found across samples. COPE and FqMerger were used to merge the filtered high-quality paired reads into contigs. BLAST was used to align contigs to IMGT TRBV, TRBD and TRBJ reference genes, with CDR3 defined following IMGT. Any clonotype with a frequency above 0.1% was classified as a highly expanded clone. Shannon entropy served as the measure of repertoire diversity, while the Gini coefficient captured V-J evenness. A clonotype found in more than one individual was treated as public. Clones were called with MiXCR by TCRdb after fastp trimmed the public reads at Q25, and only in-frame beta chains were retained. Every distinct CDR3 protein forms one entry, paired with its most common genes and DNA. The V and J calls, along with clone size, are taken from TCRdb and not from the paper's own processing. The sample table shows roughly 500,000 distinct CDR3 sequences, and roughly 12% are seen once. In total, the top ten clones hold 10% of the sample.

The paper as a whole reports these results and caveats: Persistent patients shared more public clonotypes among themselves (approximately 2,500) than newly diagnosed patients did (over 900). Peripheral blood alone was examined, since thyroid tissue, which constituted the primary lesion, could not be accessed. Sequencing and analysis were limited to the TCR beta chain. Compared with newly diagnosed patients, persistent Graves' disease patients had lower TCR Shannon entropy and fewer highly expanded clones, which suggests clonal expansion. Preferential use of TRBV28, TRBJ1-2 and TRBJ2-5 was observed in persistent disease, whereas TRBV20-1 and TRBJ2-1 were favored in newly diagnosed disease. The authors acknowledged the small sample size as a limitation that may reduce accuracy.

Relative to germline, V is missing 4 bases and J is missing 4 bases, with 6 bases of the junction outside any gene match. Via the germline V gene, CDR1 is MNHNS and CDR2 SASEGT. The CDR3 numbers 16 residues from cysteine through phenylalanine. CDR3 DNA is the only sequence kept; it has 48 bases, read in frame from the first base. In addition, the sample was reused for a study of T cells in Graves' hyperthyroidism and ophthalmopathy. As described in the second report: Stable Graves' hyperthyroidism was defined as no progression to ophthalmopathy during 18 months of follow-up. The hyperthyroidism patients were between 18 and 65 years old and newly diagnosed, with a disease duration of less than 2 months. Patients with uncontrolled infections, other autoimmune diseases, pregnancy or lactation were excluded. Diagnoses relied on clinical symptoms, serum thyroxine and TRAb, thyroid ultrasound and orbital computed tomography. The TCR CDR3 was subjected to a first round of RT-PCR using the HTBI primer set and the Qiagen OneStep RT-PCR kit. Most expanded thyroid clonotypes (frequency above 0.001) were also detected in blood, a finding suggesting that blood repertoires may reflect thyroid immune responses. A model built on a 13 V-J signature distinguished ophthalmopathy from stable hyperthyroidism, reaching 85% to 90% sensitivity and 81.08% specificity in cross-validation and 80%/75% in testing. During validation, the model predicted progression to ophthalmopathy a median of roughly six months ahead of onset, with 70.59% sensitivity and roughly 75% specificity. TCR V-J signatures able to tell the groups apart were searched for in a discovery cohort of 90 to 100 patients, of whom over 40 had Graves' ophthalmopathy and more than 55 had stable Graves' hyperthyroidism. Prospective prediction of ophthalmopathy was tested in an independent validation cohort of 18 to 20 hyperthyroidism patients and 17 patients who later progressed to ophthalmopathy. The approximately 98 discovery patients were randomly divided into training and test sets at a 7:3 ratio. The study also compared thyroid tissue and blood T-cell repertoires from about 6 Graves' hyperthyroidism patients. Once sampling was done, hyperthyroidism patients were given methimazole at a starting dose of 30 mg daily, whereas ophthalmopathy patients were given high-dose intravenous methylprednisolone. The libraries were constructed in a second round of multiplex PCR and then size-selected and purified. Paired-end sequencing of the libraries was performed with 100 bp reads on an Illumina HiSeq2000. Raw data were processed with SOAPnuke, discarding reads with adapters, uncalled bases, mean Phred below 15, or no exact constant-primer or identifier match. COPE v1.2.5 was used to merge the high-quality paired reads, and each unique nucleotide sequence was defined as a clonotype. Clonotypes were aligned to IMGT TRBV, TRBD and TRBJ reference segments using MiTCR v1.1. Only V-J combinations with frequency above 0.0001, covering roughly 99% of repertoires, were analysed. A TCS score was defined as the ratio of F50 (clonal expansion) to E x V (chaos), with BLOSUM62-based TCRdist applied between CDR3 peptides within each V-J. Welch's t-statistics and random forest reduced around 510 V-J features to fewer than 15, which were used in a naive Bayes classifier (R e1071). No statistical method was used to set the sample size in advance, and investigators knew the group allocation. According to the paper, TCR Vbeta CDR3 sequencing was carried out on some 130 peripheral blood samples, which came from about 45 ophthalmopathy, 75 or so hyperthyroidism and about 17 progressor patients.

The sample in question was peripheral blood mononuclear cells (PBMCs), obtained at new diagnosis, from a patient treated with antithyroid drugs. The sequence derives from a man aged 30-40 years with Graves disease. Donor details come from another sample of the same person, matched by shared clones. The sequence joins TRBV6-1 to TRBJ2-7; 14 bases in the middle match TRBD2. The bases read TGTGCCAGCAGTGTAACCCGGACTAGCGGGAGGTACGAGCAGTACTTC. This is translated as CASSVTRTSGRYEQYF.